The 24 T cell receptor beta chains presented below share a single source sample, sequenced in a study of circulating and synovial CD4+ cells in juvenile arthritis. The assay was immunoSEQ multiplex PCR, and TCRdb's table has in-frame clones only and misses some. The table records about 32,000 clones, over 90% of them present only once. The source material was CD4+ T cells from blood. The receptor source for this set is a human donor with juvenile idiopathic arthritis.

This clone was detected once. The chain combines TRBV6-6 with TRBJ1-1; maybe TRBD1 (6 bases). Germline V gives CDR1 MNHNY, CDR2 SVGAGI (reference sequence). Trimming took 6 bases from V and 4 from J, leaving 18 bases between them. This CDR3 spans 15 amino acids. CDR3 in amino acids: CASRASGVGSTEAFF. The CDR3 DNA is TGTGCCAGCAGGGCCTCAGGGGTGGGTTCCACTGAAGCTTTCTTT.

The rearrangement joins TRBV19 to TRBJ2-2, with 7 bases that match TRBD2. The CDR3 length is 15 residues. Looked up from germline, CDR1 is LNHDA and CDR2 is SQIVND (reference sequence). J was trimmed by 7 bases and V by 10 bases; bases with no gene match: 15. The CDR3 loop is CATLSRAGNDGELFF. As DNA, the CDR3 is TGTGCCACCCTCTCAAGAGCGGGAAACGACGGGGAGCTGTTTTTT. The full variable domain, completed using reference TRBV19 and TRBJ2-2, is DGGITQSPKYLFRKEGQNVTLSCEQNLNHDAMYWYRQDPGQGLRLIYYSQIVNDFQKGDIAEGYSVSREKKESFPLTVTSAQKNPTAFYLCATLSRAGNDGELFFGEGSRLTVL.

The V gene is TRBV15, the J gene TRBJ2-5; no clear D. From germline, CDR1 is LNHNV and CDR2 YYDKDF (reference sequence). The CDR3 contains 14 residues. V was pared by 1 base and J by 5 bases, with 11 bases between. The CDR3 region is CATSRVVSLETQYF. The CDR3, as DNA: TGTGCCACCAGCAGAGTGGTTAGCCTCGAGACCCAGTACTTC.

As DNA, the CDR3 is TGTGCCAGTAGTATCGACAGGTATAATGGCTACACCTTC. Amino acid sequence: CASSIDRYNGYTF. V gene TRBV19 combines with J gene TRBJ1-2; a possible D gene is TRBD1 (6 bases). Per germline, CDR1 LNHDA and CDR2 SQIVND (reference sequence). The CDR3 loop spans 13 amino acids. Trimming cost V 3 bases and J 6 bases, with 11 bases left between them.

The chain couples TRBV9 to TRBJ2-1, with 13 positions matching TRBD2. Germline values: CDR1 SGDLS, CDR2 YYNGEE. Trimming took 3 bases from V and 0 from J; bases not matched to a gene: 9. The CDR3 runs to 19 residues. The CDR3 sequence is CASSGAGTSGVSSYNEQFF. Here the CDR3 DNA reads TGTGCCAGCAGCGGAGCCGGGACTAGCGGGGTTAGCTCCTACAATGAGCAGTTCTTC.

This clone has only a few counts. The chain uses TRBV19 and TRBJ1-3, with D unclear. This CDR3 is built from 16 residues. Trimming removed 3 bases at V and 1 base at J, with 13 bases between. Germline lookup yields CDR1 LNHDA and CDR2 SQIVND (reference sequence). DNA for the CDR3: TGTGCCAGTAGTATCCTGGGCCCTTGGTCTGGAAACACCATATATTTT. Its translation: CASSILGPWSGNTIYF.

This clone came up once. The chain links TRBV29-1 to TRBJ1-1, with D unresolved. The CDR3 is 15 amino acids. V was cut by 3 bases and J by 4 bases, with 18 bases left in between. Germline values: CDR1 SQVTM, CDR2 ANQGSEA. CDR3 residues: CSVDLSTVLVTEAFF. CDR3 in DNA: TGCAGCGTTGACCTTAGTACAGTGTTGGTCACTGAAGCTTTCTTT.

The chain employs TRBV6-1 and TRBJ1-1; unclear D gene. The V and J ends lost 4 bases and 1 base respectively, with 7 bases between them. The CDR3 runs 13 residues. Germline-derived CDR1 and CDR2 are MNHNS and SASEGT. In DNA, the CDR3 is TGTGCCAGCAGTGCCGGGAGGAACACTGAAGCTTTCTTT. Its translation: CASSAGRNTEAFF.

The rearrangement joins TRBV19 to TRBJ2-7; tentative D call: TRBD1 (5 bases). The CDR3 covers 15 residues. With 3 bases removed from V and 6 bases from J, the gap between germline ends came to 18 bases. Looked up from germline, CDR1 is LNHDA and CDR2 is SQIVND (reference sequence). The CDR3 nucleotides are TGTGCCAGTAGTATTCTCTTTGGCAGGGTGGTCGAGCAGTACTTC. This gives the protein CASSILFGRVVEQYF.

The V gene is TRBV19, the J gene TRBJ2-6, with TRBD1 identical over 10 bases. Germline V gene sequence: CDR1 LNHDA, CDR2 SQIVND (reference sequence). The V and J ends lost 8 bases and 3 bases, in that order; junction bases with no gene match: 10. This CDR3 has 17 amino acids. This chain's CDR3 is CASRPGQGIVGANVLTF. CDR3 DNA: TGTGCCAGTCGCCCGGGACAGGGGATCGTTGGGGCCAACGTCCTGACTTTC.

The genes are TRBV5-1 and TRBJ1-3; TRBD1 matches at 7 bases. Germline CDR1 and CDR2: SGHRS and YFSETQ. This CDR3 contains 14 residues. Trimming at V came to 4 bases and at J to 3 bases, leaving 4 bases not matched to a gene. The CDR3 nucleotides read TGCGCCAGCAGCCCGACAGGGCTTGGAAACACCATATATTTT. It encodes CASSPTGLGNTIYF. Full variable domain (remainder filled in from reference TRBV5-1 and TRBJ1-3): KAGVTQTPRYLIKTRGQQVTLSCSPISGHRSVSWYQQTPGQGLQFLFEYFSETQRNKGNFPGRFSGRQFSNSRSEMNVSTLELGDSALYLCASSPTGLGNTIYFGEGSWLTVV.

V is TRBV29-1 and J is TRBJ2-7, with 7 bases lining up with TRBD1. The V gene's germline CDR1 is SQVTM and CDR2 ANQGSEA. This CDR3 is 16 amino acids long. The V segment lost 3 bases and the J segment 1 base; nucleotides outside the gene matches: 12. The CDR3 loop reads CSVETLGDSVSYEQYF. The CDR3 DNA reads TGCAGCGTTGAGACCCTCGGGGACAGTGTATCCTACGAGCAGTACTTC.

The chain joins TRBV4-3 to TRBJ2-3; 10 bases are shared with TRBD2. CDR1 and CDR2 from the germline V gene are LGHNA and YSLEER. The CDR3 contains 15 residues. The V and J ends lost 5 bases and 3 bases, in that order; junction bases with no gene match: 5. CDR3 coding DNA: TGCGCCAGCAGCAGTAGCGGGGGGATTACAGATACGCAGTATTTT. The encoded protein is CASSSSGGITDTQYF.

This clone was seen only once. V is TRBV5-4 and J is TRBJ1-5; 10 bases are a match to TRBD1. J lost 2 bases, V lost 4 bases, and 3 bases had no gene match. CDR3 length: 15 residues. Germline lookup yields CDR1 SGHNT and CDR2 YYREEE (reference sequence). The CDR3 reads CASSRQGAGNQPQHF. DNA of the CDR3: TGTGCCAGCAGCCGACAGGGGGCTGGCAATCAGCCCCAGCATTTT. The full variable domain, its missing parts supplied by reference TRBV5-4 and TRBJ1-5, is ETGVTQSPTHLIKTRGQQVTLRCSSQSGHNTVSWYQQALGQGPQFIFQYYREEENGRGNFPPRFSGLQFPNYSSELNVNALELDDSALYLCASSRQGAGNQPQHFGDGTRLSIL.

V gene TRBV9 combines with J gene TRBJ2-2; no clear D gene. Trimming took 0 bases from V and 4 from J, leaving 4 bases between them. The CDR3 is 13 amino acids. CDR1 and CDR2 (germline): SGDLS, YYNGEE. This chain's CDR3 is CASSVASTGELFF. CDR3 nucleotide sequence: TGTGCCAGCAGCGTAGCTAGCACCGGGGAGCTGTTTTTT.

The rearrangement links TRBV2 to TRBJ2-1; 14 bases match TRBD2. The CDR3 spans 18 residues. V was clipped by 6 bases and J by 2 bases; unmatched bases: 9. Germline CDR1 SNHLY, CDR2 FYNNEI. The CDR3 sequence is CASSLGGTSGSTYNEQFF. The CDR3 DNA sequence: TGTGCCAGCAGCCTAGGGGGGACTAGCGGGAGCACCTACAATGAGCAGTTCTTC. The full variable domain, completed using reference TRBV2 and TRBJ2-1, is EPEVTQTPSHQVTQMGQEVILRCVPISNHLYFYWYRQILGQKVEFLVSFYNNEISEKSEIFDDQFSVERPDGSNFTLKIRSTKLEDSAMYFCASSLGGTSGSTYNEQFFGPGTRLTVL.

V is TRBV10-3 and J is TRBJ2-5; D possibly corresponds to TRBD2 (5 bases). The CDR3 covers 16 residues. Trimming left V 3 bases short and J 3 bases short, with 17 bases between. The germline CDR1 and CDR2 sequences are ENHRY and SYGVKD. The CDR3 loop reads CAISDPGLGKKETQYF. As DNA, the CDR3 is TGTGCCATCAGTGACCCCGGACTGGGGAAGAAAGAGACCCAGTACTTC.

This clone was seen only once. The chain is built from TRBV19 and TRBJ2-1; 10 bases fit TRBD2. J lost 9 bases, V lost 5 bases, and 10 bases had no gene match. CDR1 is LNHDA, CDR2 SQIVND, per germline (reference sequence). The CDR3 covers 15 residues. This chain's CDR3 is CASSVTSGAGGEQFF. CDR3 bases: TGTGCCAGTAGTGTTACTAGCGGGGCGGGGGGTGAGCAGTTCTTC.

Comment on this clone: Germline is not matched at one junction end, which may reflect a read error. The chain recombines TRBV6-6 with TRBJ2-3; TRBD2 aligns across 7 bases. The CDR3 runs 14 residues. The germline V gene encodes CDR1 MNHNY and CDR2 SVGAGI (reference sequence). The CDR3 region is CASTVAGRTDMQYF. DNA for the CDR3: TGTGCCAGCACAGTAGCGGGCCGCACAGATATGCAGTATTTT.

The chain employs TRBV27 and TRBJ1-5, with 8 bases that match TRBD1. CDR1 MNHEY and CDR2 SMNVEV come from the germline V gene (reference sequence). The CDR3 sequence is 15 residues long. The junction had 6 bases not matched to a gene; V was cut back by 5 bases and J by 3 bases. The CDR3 DNA reads as TGTGCCAGCAGTGCCGGGACAGGCTCCAATCAGCCCCAGCATTTT. Translated, it gives CASSAGTGSNQPQHF.

J is TRBJ2-7 and V is TRBV5-4; 7 positions agree with TRBD1. Trimming at V came to 4 bases and at J to 3 bases, leaving 4 bases not matched to a gene. Germline-derived CDR1 and CDR2 are SGHNT and YYREEE (reference sequence). CDR3 length: 13 residues. The CDR3: CASSRDSFYEQYF. CDR3 nucleotide sequence: TGTGCCAGCAGCCGGGACAGTTTCTACGAGCAGTACTTC. Filled out from reference TRBV5-4 and TRBJ2-7, the complete variable domain reads ETGVTQSPTHLIKTRGQQVTLRCSSQSGHNTVSWYQQALGQGPQFIFQYYREEENGRGNFPPRFSGLQFPNYSSELNVNALELDDSALYLCASSRDSFYEQYFGPGTRLTVT.

This chain uses TRBV6-6 with TRBJ1-5; TRBD1 might be the D (6 bases). Germline-derived CDR1 and CDR2 are MNHNY and SVGAGI (reference sequence). CDR3 size: 13 residues. Deletions cut 6 bases from V and 7 bases from J, with 13 bases between. As DNA, the CDR3 is TGTGCCAGCAGACTTAACAGGGACCAGCCCCAGCATTTT. Translated: CASRLNRDQPQHF.

The chain employs TRBV9 and TRBJ1-6; 7 positions match TRBD1. The ends lost 4 bases at V and 7 bases at J; junction bases unmatched: 8. Germline lookup yields CDR1 SGDLS and CDR2 YYNGEE. The CDR3 has 15 residues. The CDR3 region is CASSPRTGNNSPLHF. CDR3 DNA: TGTGCCAGCAGCCCCCGGACAGGAAACAATTCACCCCTCCACTTT.

In its sample, this clone was seen once. The chain couples TRBV4-3 to TRBJ1-6; D is undetermined. V lost 0 bases and J 9 bases, leaving 12 bases between the germline ends. The germline V gene encodes CDR1 LGHNA and CDR2 YSLEER. The CDR3 spans 15 residues. CDR3 sequence: CASSQDRVSGSPLHF. In DNA, the CDR3 is TGCGCCAGCAGCCAAGATCGAGTAAGTGGTTCACCCCTCCACTTT.